This entry describes one TCR beta chain. This sample stems from a study of cytomegalovirus exposure and HLA in healthy donors. The PCR had 60 Vbeta and 13 Jbeta primers. Assay used: immunoSEQ multiplex PCR; TCRdb lists only in-frame clones, some missing. The sample contains under 90,000 clones, approximately 90% of which appear only once. Trimming shortened V by 5 bases and J by 4 bases, and 13 bases separated the two germline ends. Looked up from germline, CDR1 is SGHRS and CDR2 is YFSETQ. This CDR3 has 15 residues. This chain joins TRBV5-1 and TRBJ1-6; D ambiguous. The receptor comes from a man between 18 and 29 years old in good health and CMV-seronegative. Sequencing used PBMCs. CDR3 residues: CASSQAGSYNSPLHF. CDR3 DNA: TGCGCCAGCAGTCAGGCGGGATCGTATAATTCACCCCTCCACTTT.